Included here is one T cell receptor beta chain sequence, with context. This sample is drawn from a study of blood T cell repertoires in COVID-19. In the study overall: Samples came from the United States, Italy and Spain, spanning acute and convalescent COVID-19. T cells, B-cell-depleted T cells, or PBMCs provided the cDNA or gDNA that served as material.

In the authors' methods: For nucleated cells, counts were estimated from reference gene primer amplification. Sequencing was performed with immunoSEQ multiplex PCR; in TCRdb, only in-frame clones are kept and a portion is missing. V and J calls and clone size are given by that table; D and trimming were obtained from the DNA. This table has some 110,000 clones, over 80% appearing once. V lost 0 bases, J lost 5 bases, and 6 bases stayed unmatched. The length of the CDR3 is 15 residues. Germline V lookup: CDR1 SGDLS, CDR2 YYNGEE. The TCR sequence derives from a man aged 50 to 60 with acute or convalescent COVID-19. The rearrangement links TRBV9 to TRBJ2-5; TRBD2 matches at 8 bases. Sequenced sample: peripheral blood. The CDR3: CASSVAGGPGETQYF. The CDR3 DNA is TGTGCCAGCAGCGTAGCGGGAGGGCCCGGGGAGACCCAGTACTTC.